This TCR beta chain derives from a study of T-cell memory formation after mild COVID-19. Study at large: TCR clustering was largely donor specific.

Barcoded TCR alpha and TCR beta cDNA libraries with UMIs came from 5'RACE using constant-segment primers. TCRdb reanalysed the 5' RACE reads using MiXCR and keeps one entry per CDR3 protein. The sample carries roughly 170,000 distinct CDR3 sequences, 18% recorded once. Study-wide points: Clones contracting day 15 to 85 were balanced CD4/CD8; later expanders leaned CD4+. Pre-infection memory held some responding clones, suggesting pre-existing cross-reactive T cells responded.

This clonotype was picked up many times. The antigen is unknown. The receptor was isolated from a man aged 18-30 years who had mild COVID-19 (a few samples of this study predate the infection). Cell type and time point are not known. Sequencing input: PBMCs or a T cell subset sorted from them (not recorded which).

The CDR3 loop is CASSFHNEQFF. CDR3 nucleotides: TGCGCCAGCAGCTTCCATAATGAGCAGTTCTTC. This chain links TRBV5-1 with TRBJ2-1; D unresolved. The V end was cut by 2 bases, the J end by 7 bases, with 4 bases between. Germline V CDR1 and CDR2: SGHRS, YFSETQ. The CDR3 sequence is 11 residues long.